One T cell receptor beta chain is described in this entry. This clone has more than one count but fewer than ten. Its antigen remains unidentified. Base-call qualities are not available, and no considerably larger clone is one nucleotide away. The data are from a study of PD-1 blockade in mismatch repair-deficient tumors (dated by TCRdb to 2017 to 2019). Looking at the study overall: Between late 2013 and 2016, the trial enrolled about 93 consecutive patients with approximately eleven mismatch repair-deficient cancer types, every one of whom had been previously treated and was progressing. Deep sequencing of TCR CDR3 regions was used to track tumor-associated T cell clones in peripheral blood of patients responding to PD-1 blockade.

The investigation overall reported the following: Tumor-resident clones, often undetectable in blood before treatment, expanded rapidly after pembrolizumab and then contracted, generally before radiologic responses.

Library construction relied on the immunoSEQ multiplex PCR assay. Not all clones reach the TCRdb copy of this immuneACCESS table, which keeps in-frame sequences only. Checked studies attribute under half of the gap to unresolved V genes and leave the rest unexplained. For this sample the table gives about 120,000 clones, of which around nine tenths were detected only once. Of the sample, approximately 12% falls within the top ten clones. Mismatch repair deficiency was established in every enrolled patient by polymerase chain reaction or immunohistochemistry. TCR sequencing was carried out for three patients who responded to pembrolizumab therapy. In the phase II trial, pembrolizumab PD-1 blockade was tested prospectively in advanced mismatch repair-deficient cancers, no matter which tissue of origin the cancers came from. Serial peripheral blood T cell samples were collected before and at multiple times after starting PD-1 blockade. Blood sampling times were expressed in weeks after the first pembrolizumab dose.

Taken from the germline V gene (reference sequence), the CDR1 and CDR2 loops are SGHNT and YYREEE. V is reduced by 1 base and J by 4 bases, leaving a spacing of 14 bases between them. CDR3 length: 16 amino acids, cysteine to phenylalanine. The read is trimmed to its CDR3 DNA, 48 bases read in frame from base 1. The clonotype was recovered from an adult with mismatch repair-deficient cancer. The sample here was peripheral blood, taken 72 weeks after starting pembrolizumab. This receptor chain uses TRBV5-4 and TRBJ2-2; TRBD2 is a possible D gene, resting on 7 matching bases. The CDR3 corresponds to CASSLPGGGGTGELFF. Here is the DNA: TGTGCCAGCAGCTTGCCGGGGGGCGGGGGCACCGGGGAGCTGTTTTTT.